These 23 T cell receptor beta chains were sequenced from one sample in a study of CD8+ T cells in alopecia areata. Sequencing used cDNA as its template, made by extracting RNA and reverse transcribing it. Only in-frame clones appear in the TCRdb table, and some are missing; sequencing was by immunoSEQ multiplex PCR. This table holds 90,000 to 120,000 clones, roughly 84% found once. Treatment given: oral pan-JAK inhibitor, 5-10 mg twice daily. The material sequenced was CD8+ T cells sorted from blood, taken at week 24, from a patient treated with tofacitinib. The receptors derive from a human donor with alopecia areata.

This rearrangement joins TRBV7-2 to TRBJ2-1; 9 nucleotides agree with TRBD2. This CDR3 has 15 residues. The ends lost 5 bases at V and 2 bases at J; junction bases unmatched: 4. The germline V gene encodes CDR1 SGHTA and CDR2 FQGNSA. CDR3 sequence: CASSLERGAYNEQFF. Here the CDR3 DNA reads TGTGCCAGCAGCCTCGAGCGGGGGGCCTACAATGAGCAGTTCTTC.

The rearrangement joins TRBV23-1 to TRBJ1-5; a possible D gene is TRBD1 (6 bases). TRBV23-1 is given ORF status, its function remaining uncertain. The CDR3 spans 16 residues. The germline V and J ends were trimmed by 3 bases and 7 bases, with 19 bases remaining between them. CDR3 protein: CASSHQVTGQDQPQHF. DNA for the CDR3: TGCGCCAGCAGTCATCAGGTCACAGGGCAAGACCAGCCCCAGCATTTT.

CDR3 protein: CASSLALSGGARSNEQFF. The CDR3 region has the DNA TGCGCCAGCAGCTTGGCCCTTAGCGGGGGGGCCAGATCAAATGAGCAGTTCTTC. The chain joins TRBV5-1 to TRBJ2-1; 11 bases map to TRBD2. Germline CDR1 reads SGHRS; CDR2 reads YFSETQ. With 0 bases clipped from V and 7 bases from J, the junction kept 12 bases outside the gene matches. CDR3 length: 18 amino acids.

The chain combines TRBV12-5 with TRBJ1-2; D not certain. V gave up 1 base and J gave up 1 base, with 4 bases separating them. This CDR3 contains 13 residues. Germline CDR1 and CDR2: LGHNT and FRNRAP. The CDR3 region is CASGLGINYGYTF. CDR3 nucleotide sequence: TGTGCTAGTGGTTTGGGGATTAACTATGGCTACACCTTC.

The chain employs TRBV11-2 and TRBJ2-5; D perhaps matches TRBD1 (6 bases). The germline V and J ends were trimmed by 1 base and 2 bases, with 14 bases remaining between them. Germline CDR1 SGHAT, CDR2 FQNNGV. The CDR3 contains 16 residues. CDR3 DNA: TGTGCCAGCAGCTTAGCCCCTGGACAGTATCAAGAGACCCAGTACTTC. It encodes CASSLAPGQYQETQYF.

The rearrangement links TRBV12-5 to TRBJ2-7; 7 bases match TRBD1. V lost 3 bases and J lost 2; bases outside the gene matches: 10. This CDR3 has 16 amino acids. In germline, CDR1 is LGHNT, CDR2 FRNRAP. CDR3 sequence reads: CASGFILRDSTYEQYF. The CDR3 nucleotides are TGTGCTAGTGGTTTCATACTCCGGGACAGCACCTACGAGCAGTACTTC.

The chain combines TRBV27 with TRBJ2-2, with 12 bases that match TRBD2. Trimming took 4 bases from V and 7 from J; bases not matched to a gene: 7. The germline V gene encodes CDR1 MNHEY and CDR2 SMNVEV (reference sequence). The CDR3 runs to 16 residues. The CDR3, as DNA: TGTGCCAGCAGTTCACCTAGCGGGGGGGCCTTCGGGGAGCTGTTTTTT. Translating it yields CASSSPSGGAFGELFF.

This clone was counted between two and nine times. The chain recombines TRBV15 with TRBJ2-2; D is ambiguous. Trimming left V 0 bases short and J 6 bases short, with 8 bases between. CDR1 and CDR2 (germline): LNHNV, YYDKDF (reference sequence). This CDR3 comprises 14 residues. CDR3 bases: TGTGCCACCAGCAGAGATTCGGGTTCCGGGGAGCTGTTTTTT. It specifies CATSRDSGSGELFF.

The gene calls are TRBV27 and TRBJ2-2; unclear D gene. Germline lookup yields CDR1 MNHEY and CDR2 SMNVEV (reference sequence). Trimming pared 3 bases from V and 5 bases from J, leaving 13 bases between. This CDR3 has 15 amino acids. The CDR3 DNA reads TGTGCCAGCAGTTTTGGGGTACAGAGAACCGGGGAGCTGTTTTTT. It translates to CASSFGVQRTGELFF.

The chain joins TRBV13 to TRBJ1-2, with 7 bases that match TRBD1. The V gene end was trimmed by 3 bases and the J gene end by 2 bases; junction bases not matched to a gene: 0. Germline V gene data show CDR1 as PRHDT and CDR2 as FYEKMQ (reference sequence). The CDR3 runs to 13 residues. CDR3 amino acids: CASSLGQNYGYTF. The CDR3 bases are TGTGCCAGCAGCTTGGGACAGAACTATGGCTACACCTTC.

The chain combines TRBV7-9 with TRBJ2-5; D assignment may be TRBD1 or TRBD2 (5 bases each). Between the trimmed V and J ends, which lost 1 base and 4 bases, there was a span of 7 bases. The CDR3 totals 13 residues. Germline values: CDR1 SEHNR, CDR2 FQNEAQ (reference sequence). The CDR3: CASSLGGRETQYF. CDR3 nucleotides: TGTGCCAGCAGCTTAGGGGGGAGAGAGACCCAGTACTTC.

This clone was counted only a few times. This rearrangement joins TRBV7-2 to TRBJ2-3; 8 bases line up with TRBD2. Germline values: CDR1 SGHTA, CDR2 FQGNSA. This CDR3 spans 16 amino acids. J gave up 2 bases and V 5 bases, and 9 bases lay outside the gene matches. The CDR3 spells CASSRLHGGATDTQYF. The CDR3 DNA sequence: TGTGCCAGCAGCCGACTCCACGGGGGGGCCACAGATACGCAGTATTTT.

The chain is built from TRBV4-1 and TRBJ2-3; possibly TRBD1 for D (5 bases). CDR3 length: 15 amino acids. V gave up 4 bases and J gave up 3 bases, with 14 bases separating them. Germline CDR1 is MGHRA and CDR2 is YSYEKL. In DNA form, the CDR3 reads TGCGCCAGCAGCCTCTTAGGGGTAGGAACAGATACGCAGTATTTT. Its protein product is CASSLLGVGTDTQYF.

The gene calls are TRBV5-1 and TRBJ2-7; D may correspond to TRBD1 or TRBD2 (5 bases each). V was shortened by 4 bases and J by 0 bases, with 17 bases between the two germline ends. Germline values: CDR1 SGHRS, CDR2 YFSETQ. This CDR3 comprises 16 residues. The CDR3 DNA reads TGCGCCAGCAGCGAGGGGCCAACCTGGAGCTCCTACGAGCAGTACTTC. Protein: CASSEGPTWSSYEQYF.

The V gene is TRBV1, the J gene TRBJ1-5; the listed D gene, TRBD1, was not tested against the DNA. TRBV1 is a documented pseudogene. The CDR3 is made up of 13 amino acids. Here the CDR3 reads CTSRRQGNQPQHF. In DNA, the CDR3 is TGCACCAGCAGACGACAGGGGAATCAGCCCCAGCATTTT.

The chain carries TRBV6-5 and TRBJ1-2, with a tentative D call TRBD1 (5 bases). Germline V gene sequence: CDR1 MNHEY, CDR2 SVGAGI. Trimming stripped 7 bases from V and 9 bases from J, with 15 bases between. This CDR3 is 12 amino acids long. This CDR3 reads CASIAGGNRYTF. CDR3 DNA: TGTGCCAGCATCGCGGGGGGGAATCGCTACACCTTC.

The count of this clone is one. This chain connects TRBV5-1 to TRBJ2-7, with a weak D call TRBD2 (5 bases). V was shortened by 3 bases and J by 4 bases, with 20 bases between the two germline ends. The CDR3 consists of 16 residues. Germline CDR1 and CDR2: SGHRS and YFSETQ. The CDR3 DNA follows: TGCGCCAGCAGCTCCCGTTTCACTAGTAACCCATACGAGCAGTACTTC. Residues: CASSSRFTSNPYEQYF.

V and J are TRBV5-6 and TRBJ2-5, with 8 bases aligning to TRBD1. Germline V gene sequence: CDR1 SGHDT, CDR2 YYEEEE. The CDR3 is 17 residues long. Losses at the gene ends were 0 bases for V and 5 bases for J; bases not matched to a gene: 12. The CDR3 spells CASSLEGAAGGMETQYF. DNA for the CDR3: TGTGCCAGCAGCTTGGAGGGGGCCGCAGGGGGCATGGAGACCCAGTACTTC.

The rearrangement links TRBV5-4 to TRBJ2-7, with D unclear. The V gene lost 0 bases and the J gene lost 7 bases, with 14 bases spanning the gap. Germline V gene sequence: CDR1 SGHNT, CDR2 YYREEE (reference sequence). The CDR3 runs 14 residues. The CDR3 protein is CASSLADSPGEQYF. CDR3 DNA: TGTGCCAGCAGCTTGGCCGATTCCCCCGGGGAGCAGTACTTC.

In its sample, this clone was seen a few times. V is TRBV5-1 and J is TRBJ2-3, with 7 nucleotides matching TRBD2. The CDR3 is 14 amino acids. CDR1 SGHRS and CDR2 YFSETQ come from the germline V gene. J gave up 4 bases and V 0 bases, and 2 bases lay outside the gene matches. The CDR3, as DNA: TGCGCCAGCAGCTTGGGCGGGGGAGCAGATACGCAGTATTTT. It translates to CASSLGGGADTQYF.

The V call is TRBV7-3, the J call TRBJ2-2, with 7 positions matching TRBD2. The germline gives CDR1 SGHTA, CDR2 FQGTGA. This CDR3 region has 14 residues. V dropped 4 bases and J dropped 3; count of bases not matched to a gene: 2. The CDR3 sequence: CASSSGGYTGELFF. The CDR3 DNA is TGTGCCAGCAGCTCGGGAGGATACACCGGGGAGCTGTTTTTT.

V and J are TRBV20-1 and TRBJ2-3; D not certain. The germline gives CDR1 DFQATT, CDR2 SNEGSKA (reference sequence). V was shortened by 3 bases and J by 12 bases, with 13 bases between the two germline ends. The CDR3 runs 11 residues. Here the CDR3 DNA reads TGCAGTGCTAGCCCCTGGCGGCCCCAGTATTTT. It yields the protein CSASPWRPQYF.

This chain joins TRBV7-9 and TRBJ2-2; 8 bases align to TRBD2. This CDR3 region has 16 residues. CDR1 and CDR2 from the germline V gene are SEHNR and FQNEAQ (reference sequence). Germline trimming cut 5 bases from V and 2 bases from J; bases unmatched to any gene: 7. In nucleotides, the CDR3 is TGTGCCAGCAGCGAAACAGCGGGGGCTAACACCGGGGAGCTGTTTTTT. Translation gives CASSETAGANTGELFF.